This is a list of T cell receptor beta chains from one sample in a study of blood T cells in healthy people across ages. One entry per CDR3 protein, called by TCRdb with MiXCR from the 5' RACE reads. The table has 850,000 to 1,100,000 distinct CDR3 sequences, 35% to 45% seen once; the top ten hold around 12%. Material for sequencing was blood. The receptors shown here come from a man aged 18 to 29 in good health. The CDR3 runs from the conserved cysteine through the conserved F or W. Fields, in order: V gene, clone size, J gene, D gene, CDR3 protein, CDR3 DNA. D genes are given only for firm matches. Where a row states a size, it is once, few, many or the class of an expanded clone; other rows omit it.

>TRBV7-9|.|TRBJ2-5|.
CASSWMRPGVWETQYF
TGTGCCAGCAGCTGGATGAGACCCGGAGTGTGGGAGACCCAGTACTTC
>TRBV5-5|.|TRBJ1-4|.
CASSLAAHGGNEKLFF
TGTGCCAGCAGCTTGGCAGCTCATGGGGGTAACGAAAAACTGTTTTTT
>TRBV5-1|few|TRBJ2-1|.
CASSPRDGWGYNEQFF
TGCGCCAGCAGCCCCCGCGACGGCTGGGGATACAATGAGCAGTTCTTC
>TRBV20-1|.|TRBJ2-1|TRBD2
CSSSGTSGFNEQFF
TGCAGTTCATCCGGGACTAGCGGGTTTAATGAGCAGTTCTTC
>TRBV20-1|.|TRBJ2-7|.
CSARDKSFPYGQYF
TGCAGTGCTAGGGACAAGTCGTTTCCCTACGGGCAGTACTTC
>TRBV6-6|.|TRBJ1-2|.
CASSYAGASGYTF
TGTGCCAGCAGTTACGCAGGGGCGTCTGGCTACACCTTC
>TRBV7-2|few|TRBJ2-4|.
CASSLSGQRNIQYF
TGTGCCAGCAGCTTAAGTGGGCAGCGAAACATTCAGTACTTC
>TRBV6-6|.|TRBJ1-4|.
CASRPNEKLFF
TGTGCCAGCAGGCCCAATGAAAAACTGTTTTTT
>TRBV4-3|many|TRBJ1-2|.
CASSQDRGGNVYTF
TGCGCCAGCAGCCAAGATCGCGGGGGGAATGTCTACACCTTC
>TRBV20-1|.|TRBJ1-4|.
CSATANEKLFF
TGCAGTGCTACCGCTAATGAAAAACTGTTTTTT
>TRBV4-3|many|TRBJ2-3|.
CASSQDGNTGRATQYF
TGCGCCAGCAGCCAAGATGGAAATACGGGCAGGGCCACGCAGTATTTT
>TRBV12-3/TRBV12-4|few|TRBJ2-7|TRBD1
CASSDRGTGSYEQYF
TGTGCCAGCAGCGATCGGGGGACAGGTTCCTACGAGCAGTACTTC
>TRBV5-1|.|TRBJ2-7|.
CASSFPPGVTNEQYF
TGCGCCAGCAGCTTTCCTCCTGGGGTCACCAATGAGCAGTACTTC
>TRBV10-3|.|TRBJ1-1|TRBD1
CAISEAEKRGLNTEAFF
TGTGCCATCAGTGAGGCCGAGAAAAGGGGGCTGAACACTGAAGCTTTCTTT
>TRBV6-5|.|TRBJ1-2|.
CASSYRNGIGGYTF
TGTGCCAGCAGTTACCGGAATGGTATCGGTGGCTACACCTTC
>TRBV29-1|.|TRBJ2-1|TRBD2
CSAVAGSYNEQFF
TGCAGCGCCGTAGCGGGATCCTACAATGAGCAGTTCTTC
>TRBV10-3|.|TRBJ1-5|.
CAIRAEISNQPQHF
TGTGCCATCAGGGCAGAGATTAGCAATCAGCCCCAGCATTTT
>TRBV6-6|.|TRBJ1-4|TRBD1
CASRHGRTGHEKLFF
TGTGCCAGCAGACACGGCCGGACAGGGCATGAAAAACTGTTTTTT
>TRBV7-8|.|TRBJ1-5|TRBD1
CASSLYGGQGVQPQHF
TGTGCCAGCAGCTTATATGGAGGACAGGGTGTACAGCCCCAGCATTTT
>TRBV11-1|few|TRBJ1-2|.
CASSASNSNYGYTF
TGTGCCAGCAGCGCTTCGAACAGTAACTATGGCTACACCTTC
>TRBV7-9|few|TRBJ2-5|TRBD2
CASSFGPGGEETQYF
TGTGCCAGCAGTTTTGGTCCGGGGGGAGAAGAGACCCAGTACTTC
>TRBV6-6|many|TRBJ1-2|.
CASSYPQGDGYTF
TGTGCCAGCAGTTACCCGCAAGGCGATGGCTACACCTTC
>TRBV6-2/TRBV6-3|.|TRBJ1-2|.
CASSYSRQGHYGYTF
TGTGCCAGCAGTTACTCCAGGCAGGGACACTATGGCTACACCTTC
>TRBV12-3/TRBV12-4|few|TRBJ1-2|.
CASSLSTIELNYGYTF
TGTGCCAGCAGTTTGAGCACAATAGAACTTAACTATGGCTACACCTTC
>TRBV12-3/TRBV12-4|.|TRBJ2-7|.
CASSNRARGLYF
TGTGCCAGCAGTAACAGGGCCCGCGGCCTGTACTTC
>TRBV7-2|few|TRBJ2-5|.
CASSPLTQETQYF
TGTGCCAGCAGCCCCCTGACACAAGAGACCCAGTACTTC
>TRBV12-3/TRBV12-4|many|TRBJ2-1|TRBD2
CASSPGLAAEQFF
TGTGCCAGCAGCCCGGGACTAGCGGCGGAGCAGTTCTTC
>TRBV7-8|few|TRBJ1-4|.
CASSRIPGGNEKLFF
TGTGCCAGCAGCCGGATCCCCGGCGGGAATGAAAAACTGTTTTTT